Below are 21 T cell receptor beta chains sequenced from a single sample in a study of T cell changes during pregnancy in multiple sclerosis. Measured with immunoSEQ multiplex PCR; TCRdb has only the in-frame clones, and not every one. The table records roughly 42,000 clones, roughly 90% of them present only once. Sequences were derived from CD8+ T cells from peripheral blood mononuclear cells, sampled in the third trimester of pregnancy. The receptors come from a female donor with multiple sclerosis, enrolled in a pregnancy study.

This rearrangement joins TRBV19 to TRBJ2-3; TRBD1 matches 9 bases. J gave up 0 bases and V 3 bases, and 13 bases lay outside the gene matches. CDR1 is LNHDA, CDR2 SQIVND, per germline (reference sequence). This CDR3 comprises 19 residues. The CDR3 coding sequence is TGTGCCAGTAGTATCAGTACCTACAGGGGGCCATCTAGCACAGATACGCAGTATTTT. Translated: CASSISTYRGPSSTDTQYF. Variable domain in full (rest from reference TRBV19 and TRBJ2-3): DGGITQSPKYLFRKEGQNVTLSCEQNLNHDAMYWYRQDPGQGLRLIYYSQIVNDFQKGDIAEGYSVSREKKESFPLTVTSAQKNPTAFYLCASSISTYRGPSSTDTQYFGPGTRLTVL.

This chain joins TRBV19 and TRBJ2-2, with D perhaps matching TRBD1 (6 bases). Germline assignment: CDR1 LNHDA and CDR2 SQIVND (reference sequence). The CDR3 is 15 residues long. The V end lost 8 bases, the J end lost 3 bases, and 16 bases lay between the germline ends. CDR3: CASRAGASDTGELFF. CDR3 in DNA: TGTGCCAGTCGCGCAGGGGCGTCGGACACCGGGGAGCTGTTTTTT.

CDR3 loop: CASSPTDSEFTDTQYF. For the CDR3, the DNA is TGTGCCAGCTCACCGACGGACAGTGAGTTCACAGATACGCAGTATTTT. V and J are TRBV18 and TRBJ2-3, with a tentative D call TRBD1 (6 bases). The germline CDR1 and CDR2 sequences are KGHSH and LQKENI. The CDR3 covers 16 residues. Trimming removed 3 bases at V and 2 bases at J, with 15 bases between.

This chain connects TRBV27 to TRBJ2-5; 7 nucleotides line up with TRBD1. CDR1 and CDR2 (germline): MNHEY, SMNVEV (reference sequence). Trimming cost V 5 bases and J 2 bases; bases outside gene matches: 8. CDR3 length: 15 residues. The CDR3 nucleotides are TGTGCCAGCAGTCCCCCCGGGACAGCACAAGAGACCCAGTACTTC. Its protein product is CASSPPGTAQETQYF.

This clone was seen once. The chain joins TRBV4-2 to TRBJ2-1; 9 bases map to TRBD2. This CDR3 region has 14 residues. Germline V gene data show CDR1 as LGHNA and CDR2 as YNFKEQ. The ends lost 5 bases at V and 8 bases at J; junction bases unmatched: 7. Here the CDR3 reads CASSAGGGAYEQFF. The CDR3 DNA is TGTGCCAGCAGCGCCGGCGGGGGGGCGTATGAGCAGTTCTTC.

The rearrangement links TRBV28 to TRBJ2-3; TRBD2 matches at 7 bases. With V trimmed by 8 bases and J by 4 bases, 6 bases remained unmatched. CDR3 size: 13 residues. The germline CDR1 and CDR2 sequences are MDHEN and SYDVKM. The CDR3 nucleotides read TGTGCCAGCTGTCTGGGGGGGTCAGATACGCAGTATTTT. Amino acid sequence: CASCLGGSDTQYF.

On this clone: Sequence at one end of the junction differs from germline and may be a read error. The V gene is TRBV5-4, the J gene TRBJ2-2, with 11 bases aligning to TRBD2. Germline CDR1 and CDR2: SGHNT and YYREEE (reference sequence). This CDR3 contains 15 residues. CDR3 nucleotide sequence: TGCGCCAGCAGCCCGACTAGCGGGGTCGCCGGGGAGCTGTTTTTT. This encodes CASSPTSGVAGELFF. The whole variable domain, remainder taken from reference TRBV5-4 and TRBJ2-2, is ETGVTQSPTHLIKTRGQQVTLRCSSQSGHNTVSWYQQALGQGPQFIFQYYREEENGRGNFPPRFSGLQFPNYSSELNVNALELDDSALYLCASSPTSGVAGELFFGEGSRLTVL.

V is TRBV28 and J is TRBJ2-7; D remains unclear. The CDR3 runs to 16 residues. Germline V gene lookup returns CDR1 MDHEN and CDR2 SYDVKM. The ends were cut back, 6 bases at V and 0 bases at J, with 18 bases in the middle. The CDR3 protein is CASRGDSGVSSYEQYF. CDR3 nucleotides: TGTGCCAGCAGGGGTGACTCCGGAGTTAGCTCCTACGAGCAGTACTTC.

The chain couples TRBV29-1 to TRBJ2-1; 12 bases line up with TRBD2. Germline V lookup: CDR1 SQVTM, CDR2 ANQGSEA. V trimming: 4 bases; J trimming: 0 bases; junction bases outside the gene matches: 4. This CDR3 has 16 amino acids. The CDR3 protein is CSVGLAGASSYNEQFF. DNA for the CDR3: TGCAGCGTTGGACTAGCGGGGGCGAGCTCCTACAATGAGCAGTTCTTC.

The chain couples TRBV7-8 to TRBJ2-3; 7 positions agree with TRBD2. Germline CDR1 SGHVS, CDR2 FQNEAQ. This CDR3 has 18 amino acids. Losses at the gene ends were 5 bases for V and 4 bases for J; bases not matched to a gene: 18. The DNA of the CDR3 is TGTGCCAGCAGCCCCGGCAGTCTGGGCGGGAGCAGGTCAGATACGCAGTATTTT. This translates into CASSPGSLGGSRSDTQYF.

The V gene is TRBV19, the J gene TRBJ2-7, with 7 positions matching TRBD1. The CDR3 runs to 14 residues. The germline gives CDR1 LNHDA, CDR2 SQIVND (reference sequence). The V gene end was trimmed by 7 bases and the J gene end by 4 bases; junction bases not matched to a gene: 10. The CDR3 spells CASTPLAGGYEQYF. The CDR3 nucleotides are TGTGCCAGTACCCCATTGGCAGGGGGTTACGAGCAGTACTTC.

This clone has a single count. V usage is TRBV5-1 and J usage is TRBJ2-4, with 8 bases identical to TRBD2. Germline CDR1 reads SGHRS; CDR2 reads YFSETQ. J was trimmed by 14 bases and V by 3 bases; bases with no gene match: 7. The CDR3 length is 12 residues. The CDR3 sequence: CASSSSGGPEYF. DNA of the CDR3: TGCGCCAGCAGCTCGAGCGGGGGCCCCGAGTACTTC. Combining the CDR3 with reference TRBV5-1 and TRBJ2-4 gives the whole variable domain KAGVTQTPRYLIKTRGQQVTLSCSPISGHRSVSWYQQTPGQGLQFLFEYFSETQRNKGNFPGRFSGRQFSNSRSEMNVSTLELGDSALYLCASSSSGGPEYFGAGTRLSVL.

The CDR3 bases are TGTGCCACCAGCCGGCGGACAGGGCAGTATGGCGAGCAGTACTTC. It codes for CATSRRTGQYGEQYF. The genes are TRBV15 and TRBJ2-7, with 8 bases lining up with TRBD1. Germline V gives CDR1 LNHNV, CDR2 YYDKDF (reference sequence). Germline trimming cut 5 bases from V and 6 bases from J; bases unmatched to any gene: 12. CDR3 length equals 15 residues.

CDR3 protein: CASSSRTGKDYSNQPQHF. The CDR3 nucleotides read TGTGCCAGCAGCTCCCGGACAGGGAAGGATTATAGCAATCAGCCCCAGCATTTT. The gene calls are TRBV7-2 and TRBJ1-5, with 8 bases fitting TRBD1. CDR1 is SGHTA, CDR2 FQGNSA, per germline. The CDR3 length is 18 residues. With 4 bases clipped from V and 0 bases from J, the junction kept 11 bases outside the gene matches.

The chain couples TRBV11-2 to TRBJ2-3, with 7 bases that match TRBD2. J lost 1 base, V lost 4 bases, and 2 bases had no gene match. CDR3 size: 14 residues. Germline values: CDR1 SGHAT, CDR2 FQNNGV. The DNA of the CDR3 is TGTGCCAGCAGCTCTAGCGGAGGCACAGATACGCAGTATTTT. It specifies CASSSSGGTDTQYF.

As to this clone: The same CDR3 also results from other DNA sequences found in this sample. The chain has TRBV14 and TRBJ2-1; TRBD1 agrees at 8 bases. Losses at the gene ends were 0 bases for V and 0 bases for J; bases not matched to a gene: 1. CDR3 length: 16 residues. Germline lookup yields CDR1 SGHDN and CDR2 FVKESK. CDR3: CASSQETGDSYNEQFF. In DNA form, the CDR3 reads TGTGCCAGCAGCCAAGAGACAGGGGACTCCTACAATGAGCAGTTCTTC.

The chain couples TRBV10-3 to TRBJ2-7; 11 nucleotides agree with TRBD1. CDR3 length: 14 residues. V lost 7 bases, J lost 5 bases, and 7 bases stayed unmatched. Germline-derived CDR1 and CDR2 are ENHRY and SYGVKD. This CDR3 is CAINGQGASNEQYF. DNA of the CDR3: TGTGCCATCAATGGACAGGGGGCAAGCAACGAGCAGTACTTC.

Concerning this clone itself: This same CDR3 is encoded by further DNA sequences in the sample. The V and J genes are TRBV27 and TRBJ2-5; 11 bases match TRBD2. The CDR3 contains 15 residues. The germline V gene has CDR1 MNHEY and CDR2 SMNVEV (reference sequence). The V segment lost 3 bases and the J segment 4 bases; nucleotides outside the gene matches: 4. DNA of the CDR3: TGTGCCAGCAGTTTGACAGGACTAGCGGGAGAGACCCAGTACTTC. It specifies CASSLTGLAGETQYF.

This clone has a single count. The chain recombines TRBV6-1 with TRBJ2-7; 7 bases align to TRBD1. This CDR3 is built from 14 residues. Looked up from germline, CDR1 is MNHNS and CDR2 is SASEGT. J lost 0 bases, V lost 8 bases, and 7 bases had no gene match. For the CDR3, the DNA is TGTGCCAGCGCTACCGGGACAGACTCCTACGAGCAGTACTTC. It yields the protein CASATGTDSYEQYF.

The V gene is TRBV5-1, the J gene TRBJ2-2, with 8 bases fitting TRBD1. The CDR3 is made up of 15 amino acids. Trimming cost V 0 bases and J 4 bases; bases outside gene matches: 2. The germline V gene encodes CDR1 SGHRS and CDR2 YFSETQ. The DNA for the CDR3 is TGCGCCAGCAGCTTGGGACAGGGGATCACCGGGGAGCTGTTTTTT. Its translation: CASSLGQGITGELFF.

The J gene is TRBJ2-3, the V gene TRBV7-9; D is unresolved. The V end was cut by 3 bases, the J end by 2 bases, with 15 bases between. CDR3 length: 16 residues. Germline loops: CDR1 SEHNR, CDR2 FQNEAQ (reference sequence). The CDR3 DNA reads TGTGCCAGCAGCTTCTCGGCGACTGGGTACACAGATACGCAGTATTTT. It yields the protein CASSFSATGYTDTQYF.